This TCR beta chain emerged from a study of blood T cell repertoires in COVID-19. Study details: Whether acute or convalescent, the COVID-19 samples came from the United States, Italy and Spain. T cells, B-cell-depleted T cells, or PBMCs provided the cDNA or gDNA that served as material.

In the authors' workflow: It was from reference gene primer amplification that nucleated cell counts were estimated. Measured with immunoSEQ multiplex PCR; TCRdb has only the in-frame clones, and not every one. The V and J calls and clone size are taken from that table; D and trimming were inferred from the DNA. Among about 140,000 clones listed, about four fifths were seen once. CDR3 length: 12 amino acids. The germline gives CDR1 MNHEY, CDR2 SMNVEV (reference sequence). The V and J ends lost 5 bases and 4 bases respectively, with 5 bases between them. The sequenced sample was peripheral blood. The chain combines TRBV27 with TRBJ1-4, with unresolved D. The sequence came from a woman in her sixties with acute or convalescent COVID-19. CDR3 bases: TGTGCCAGCAGTCGCGATAATGAAAAACTGTTTTTT. This encodes CASSRDNEKLFF. Using reference TRBV27 and TRBJ1-4 for the parts outside the CDR3, the full variable domain is EAQVTQNPRYLITVTGKKLTVTCSQNMNHEYMSWYRQDPGLGLRQIYYSMNVEVTDKGDVPEGYKVSRKEKRNFPLILESPSPNQTSLYFCASSRDNEKLFFGSGTQLSVL.